A single sample gave rise to the 10 T cell receptor beta chains below, sequenced in a study. TCRdb reanalysed the 5' RACE reads using MiXCR and keeps one entry per CDR3 protein. The sample carries 20,000 to 25,000 distinct CDR3 sequences, less than 40% recorded once. Sequenced material: tumor-infiltrating naive CD4+ T cells sorted from the breast tumor. The sample's subset: naive CD4+ T cells, CD4+CD45RA+CD25-. The receptors derive from a female donor with breast cancer.

This clonotype showed up many times. This sequence joins TRBV2 and TRBJ1-5; 8 bases match TRBD1. CDR3 size: 15 residues. The V and J ends lost 3 bases and 0 bases, in that order; junction bases with no gene match: 1. CDR1 is SNHLY, CDR2 FYNNEI, per germline. The CDR3 region is CASSETGDSNQPQHF. The CDR3 region has the DNA TGTGCCAGCAGTGAGACAGGGGATAGCAATCAGCCCCAGCATTTT.

Ten or more counts support this clonotype. V is TRBV7-2 and J is TRBJ1-1; D gene unclear. V gave up 3 bases and J gave up 5 bases, with 4 bases separating them. This CDR3 has 11 amino acids. The germline V gene encodes CDR1 SGHTA and CDR2 FQGNSA. CDR3 DNA: TGTGCCAGCAGCTTGGGGACTGAAGCTTTCTTT. Protein: CASSLGTEAFF.

The sample holds many counts of this clonotype. The chain is built from TRBV20-1 and TRBJ2-1, with 9 bases identical to TRBD2. V shed 4 bases and J 14 bases; nucleotides not matched to a gene: 12. This CDR3 region has 13 residues. Germline V gene sequence: CDR1 DFQATT, CDR2 SNEGSKA (reference sequence). CDR3 loop: CSAKGGRGKDEFF. Written as DNA, the CDR3 is TGCAGTGCTAAAGGCGGGAGGGGAAAGGATGAGTTCTTC.

This clonotype was seen only a few times. The CDR3 DNA is TGTGCCAGCAGTGAAAGCGCCAGCACAGATACGCAGTATTTT. Translating it yields CASSESASTDTQYF. This chain links TRBV6-1 with TRBJ2-3; D uncertain. This CDR3 region has 14 residues. Trimming pared 2 bases from V and 0 bases from J, leaving 6 bases between. Germline CDR1 is MNHNS and CDR2 is SASEGT.

With regard to this clonotype: A much larger clone lies a single base off, so this may be a read error. This CDR3 is missing its conserved last phenylalanine or tryptophan, likely due to a read error. J is TRBJ2-7 and V is TRBV6-5, with TRBD2 identical over 8 bases. Germline V gives CDR1 MNHEY, CDR2 SVGAGI. V lost 2 bases to trimming and J lost 3 bases; unmatched junction nucleotides: 3. The CDR3 loop spans 14 amino acids. The CDR3 here is CASSYGLASYEQYI. The CDR3 DNA reads as TGTGCCAGCAGTTACGGACTAGCAAGCTACGAGCAGTACATC.

V and J are TRBV21-1 and TRBJ1-3; the table's D call TRBD1 went unverified against the DNA. TRBV21-1 is a known pseudogene. This CDR3 region has 17 residues. This CDR3 is CASSKGIGGFSGNTTYF. The CDR3, as DNA: TGTGCCAGCAGCAAAGGAATAGGGGGCTTCTCTGGAAACACCACATATTTT.

This clonotype was counted once. At one boundary the junction diverges from the germline segment, which might be a read error. This chain joins TRBV11-2 and TRBJ2-7; 9 nucleotides agree with TRBD1. CDR1 and CDR2 (germline): SGHAT, FQNNGV. The CDR3 has 14 amino acids. The CDR3 region is CASSSDRGAYEQCF. In DNA, the CDR3 is TGTGCCAGCAGCTCGGACAGGGGAGCCTACGAGCAGTGCTTC.

The chain is built from TRBV2 and TRBJ1-5, with TRBD1 identical over 8 bases. The junction had 6 bases not matched to a gene; V was cut back by 4 bases and J by 7 bases. The CDR3 is 14 residues long. Germline-derived CDR1 and CDR2 are SNHLY and FYNNEI. The CDR3 region is CASSADRGMQPQHF. DNA of the CDR3: TGTGCCAGCAGTGCAGACAGGGGAATGCAGCCCCAGCATTTT.

By sample fraction, this clonotype is medium-sized. V and J are TRBV12-3 or TRBV12-4 and TRBJ2-7; 7 bases fit TRBD1. V gave up 6 bases and J gave up 3 bases; unmatched junction bases: 11. The length of the CDR3 is 15 residues. CDR3 coding DNA: TGTGCCAGCAGCCCTCGACAGGGTAGGAGCTACGAGCAGTACTTC. Its translation is CASSPRQGRSYEQYF.

With regard to this clonotype: This could be a read error, since a much larger clone is one nucleotide away. The gene calls are TRBV25-1 and TRBJ2-1; a possible D gene is TRBD2 (6 bases). CDR1 is MGHDK, CDR2 SYGVNS, per germline. The CDR3 runs 13 residues. The V end lost 5 bases, the J end lost 7 bases, and 12 bases lay between the germline ends. The CDR3 sequence: CASSIQRANEQFF. The CDR3 coding sequence is TGTGCCAGCAGTATTCAGCGGGCTAATGAGCAGTTCTTC.